The 16 T cell receptor beta chains listed next were all sequenced from one sample in a study of T-cell memory formation after mild COVID-19 (dated by TCRdb to the early 2020s). To prepare the library, 5' RACE was applied. Data came from an Illumina NovaSeq 6000. Through fastp at Q25 and MiXCR, TCRdb rebuilt clones from the public reads, retaining in-frame beta chains. Records with the same CDR3 protein are collapsed into one entry carrying the most frequent genes and DNA. In all, the sample holds 550,000 to 600,000 distinct CDR3 sequences, and roughly 20% of those were seen once. The top ten clones comprise roughly 9.1% of the sample. The source material was PBMCs or a T cell subset sorted from them (not recorded which). These receptors were obtained from an adult woman who had mild COVID-19 (a few samples of this study predate the infection). The sample titles of this study are shuffled in the database, so cell type and time point are left out; the donor was told from shared clones.

This clonotype was picked up a small number of times. This chain uses TRBV6-5 with TRBJ1-4; a possible D gene is TRBD1 (5 bases). The CDR3 length is 16 residues. Germline-derived CDR1 and CDR2 are MNHEY and SVGAGI. The germline V and J ends were trimmed by 0 bases and 6 bases, with 14 bases remaining between them. The CDR3 sequence is CASSYSGAAADEKLFF. In DNA, the CDR3 is TGTGCCAGCAGTTACTCCGGGGCCGCGGCCGATGAAAAACTGTTTTTT.

V gene TRBV5-1 combines with J gene TRBJ1-4; maybe TRBD1 (6 bases). The CDR3 has 16 amino acids. Per the germline V gene, CDR1 is SGHRS and CDR2 is YFSETQ. Trimming took 0 bases from V and 0 from J, leaving 9 bases between them. CDR3 region: CASSLARGATNEKLFF. In DNA form, the CDR3 reads TGCGCCAGCAGCTTGGCCAGGGGAGCAACTAATGAAAAACTGTTTTTT.

V and J are TRBV30 and TRBJ2-7; no clear D. Germline CDR1 and CDR2: GTSNPN and SVGIG (reference sequence). Deletions cut 0 bases from V and 4 bases from J, with 7 bases between. CDR3 size: 12 residues. Here the CDR3 reads CAWSVQRYEQYF. In nucleotides, the CDR3 is TGTGCCTGGAGTGTACAGAGGTACGAGCAGTACTTC. The full variable domain, rest sourced from reference TRBV30 and TRBJ2-7, is SQTIHQWPATLVQPVGSPLSLECTVEGTSNPNLYWYRQAAGRGLQLLFYSVGIGQISSEVPQNLSASRPQDRQFILSSKKLLLSDSGFYLCAWSVQRYEQYFGPGTRLTVT.

This clonotype was detected a few times. V and J are TRBV7-8 and TRBJ1-1; D possibly corresponds to TRBD1 (5 bases). Trimming removed 5 bases from V and 3 bases from J, with 13 bases in between. The CDR3 totals 14 residues. Germline V gene lookup returns CDR1 SGHVS and CDR2 FQNEAQ. The CDR3 DNA sequence: TGTGCCAGCAGCCCATCCTGGGACTACACTGAAGCTTTCTTT. Its protein is CASSPSWDYTEAFF.

This clonotype was counted only a few times. The rearrangement uses TRBV6-6 and TRBJ1-2; 10 positions agree with TRBD1. This CDR3 is 16 amino acids long. The V segment lost 2 bases and the J segment 6 bases; nucleotides outside the gene matches: 9. Germline V gives CDR1 MNHNY, CDR2 SVGAGI (reference sequence). The CDR3 DNA reads TGTGCCAGCAGTTACACTGAGACAGGGGGCCAAAATGGCTACACCTTC. Its translation is CASSYTETGGQNGYTF.

This clonotype turned up a few times. The chain uses TRBV20-1 and TRBJ1-1; D unclear. Trimming removed 1 base from V and 6 bases from J, with 15 bases in between. The CDR3 contains 14 residues. Germline lookup yields CDR1 DFQATT and CDR2 SNEGSKA (reference sequence). In DNA, the CDR3 is TGCAGTGCTAGAGGGGAGGGAGCTGGGGCTGAAGCTTTCTTT. As protein: CSARGEGAGAEAFF.

This clonotype has just a few counts. This chain connects TRBV20-1 to TRBJ2-3, with D perhaps matching TRBD2 (6 bases). Per germline, CDR1 DFQATT and CDR2 SNEGSKA (reference sequence). The CDR3 runs 12 residues. The ends were cut back, 6 bases at V and 5 bases at J, with 12 bases in the middle. For the CDR3, the DNA is TGCAGTGCCAAGCTAGCGCTAGATACGCAGTATTTT. Translation: CSAKLALDTQYF.

At least ten counts were recorded for this clonotype. The chain recombines TRBV3-1 with TRBJ2-7; a possible D gene is TRBD1 (5 bases). The germline V and J ends were trimmed by 3 bases and 1 base, with 13 bases remaining between them. The length of the CDR3 is 15 residues. The germline V gene has CDR1 LGHDT and CDR2 YNNKEL (reference sequence). The CDR3 sequence is CASSHPQGRSYEQYF. The CDR3 DNA sequence: TGTGCCAGCAGCCACCCCCAGGGTAGGTCCTACGAGCAGTACTTC.

This rearrangement joins TRBV12-3 or TRBV12-4 to TRBJ1-5; D perhaps matches TRBD1 (5 bases). The ends were cut back, 6 bases at V and 5 bases at J, with 14 bases in the middle. This CDR3 contains 14 residues. Here the CDR3 DNA reads TGTGCCAGCAGCCCTGGGACCCGGCATCAGCCCCAGCATTTT. It codes for CASSPGTRHQPQHF.

The table lists this clonotype with a few counts. This chain connects TRBV11-2 to TRBJ1-3; no firm D call. The ends were cut back, 6 bases at V and 0 bases at J, with 6 bases in the middle. CDR1 SGHAT and CDR2 FQNNGV come from the germline V gene. CDR3 length: 13 residues. The CDR3 reads CASRRDSGNTIYF. CDR3 nucleotides: TGTGCCAGCAGGAGGGACTCTGGAAACACCATATATTTT. Supplemented by reference TRBV11-2 and TRBJ1-3, the full variable domain reads EAGVAQSPRYKIIEKRQSVAFWCNPISGHATLYWYQQILGQGPKLLIQFQNNGVVDDSQLPKDRFSAERLKGVDSTLKIQPAKLEDSAVYLCASRRDSGNTIYFGEGSWLTVV.

This clonotype was found many times. The V and J genes are TRBV6-1 and TRBJ2-7, with 9 bases matching TRBD1. CDR3 length: 15 residues. Germline CDR1 is MNHNS and CDR2 is SASEGT. Germline trimming cut 5 bases from V and 5 bases from J; bases unmatched to any gene: 10. CDR3 DNA: TGTGCCAGCAGTAGATTACAGGGGGCTAGCGACGAGCAGTACTTC. It translates to CASSRLQGASDEQYF.

Only a few counts were recorded for this clonotype. The CDR3 here is CASSLARNLNEQFF. In DNA form, the CDR3 reads TGTGCCAGCAGTTTAGCCAGGAACCTCAATGAGCAGTTCTTC. The V call is TRBV12-3 or TRBV12-4, the J call TRBJ2-1; D is ambiguous. The CDR3 sequence is 14 residues long. Trimming removed 0 bases from V and 6 bases from J, with 9 bases in between.

Regarding this clonotype: The junction and the germline gene differ at one end; a read error may be behind it. The chain recombines TRBV5-1 with TRBJ1-1, with 9 bases aligning to TRBD1. This CDR3 has 14 amino acids. CDR1 is SGHRS and CDR2 is YFSETQ in the germline V gene. The CDR3 loop is CASRRTGANTESFF. CDR3 DNA: TGCGCCAGCCGACGGACAGGGGCGAACACTGAATCTTTCTTT.

This clonotype came up a few times. The rearrangement joins TRBV7-9 to TRBJ2-7; D possibly corresponds to TRBD2 (6 bases). Germline assignment: CDR1 SEHNR and CDR2 FQNEAQ (reference sequence). Between the trimmed V and J ends, which lost 1 base and 0 bases, there was a span of 10 bases. This CDR3 has 15 residues. The CDR3 DNA reads TGTGCCAGCAGCTTAGGCTACGGGAGCTCCTACGAGCAGTACTTC. Residues: CASSLGYGSSYEQYF. Full variable domain (rest looked up from reference TRBV7-9 and TRBJ2-7): DTGVSQNPRHKITKRGQNVTFRCDPISEHNRLYWYRQTLGQGPEFLTYFQNEAQLEKSRLLSDRFSAERPKGSFSTLEIQRTEQGDSAMYLCASSLGYGSSYEQYFGPGTRLTVT.

The rearrangement joins TRBV6-2 or TRBV6-3 to TRBJ2-3; D remains ambiguous. The germline gives CDR1 MNHEY, CDR2 SVGEGT. Trimming left V 2 bases short and J 3 bases short, with 12 bases between. CDR3 length: 15 amino acids. As DNA, the CDR3 is TGTGCCAGCAGTTACGAGTCAGTCTTAACAGATACGCAGTATTTT. Amino acid sequence: CASSYESVLTDTQYF.

This clonotype came up a few times. The chain has TRBV10-2 and TRBJ2-1, with TRBD2 matching 12 bases. This CDR3 has 13 amino acids. Germline trimming cut 7 bases from V and 7 bases from J; bases unmatched to any gene: 2. Germline V gives CDR1 WSHSY, CDR2 SAAADI. CDR3 loop: CASILAGGNEQFF. The DNA for the CDR3 is TGCGCCAGCATACTAGCGGGGGGTAATGAGCAGTTCTTC.